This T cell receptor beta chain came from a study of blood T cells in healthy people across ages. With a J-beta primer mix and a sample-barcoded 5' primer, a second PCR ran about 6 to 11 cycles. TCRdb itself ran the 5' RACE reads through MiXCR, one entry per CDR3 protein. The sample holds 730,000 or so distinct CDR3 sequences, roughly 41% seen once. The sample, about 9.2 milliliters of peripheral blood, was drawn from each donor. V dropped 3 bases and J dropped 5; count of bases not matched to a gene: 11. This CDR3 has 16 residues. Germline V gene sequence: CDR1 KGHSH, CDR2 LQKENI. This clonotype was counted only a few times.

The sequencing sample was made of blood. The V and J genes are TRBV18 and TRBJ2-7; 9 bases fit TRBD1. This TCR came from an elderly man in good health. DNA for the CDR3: TGTGCCAGCTCACCGGCGACAGGGGGAGTGGGTAACGAGCAGTACTTC. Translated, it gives CASSPATGGVGNEQYF.